The T cell receptor beta chain under discussion was sequenced for a study of shared clonotypes between healthy human individuals. Data came from immunoSEQ multiplex PCR; TCRdb stores just in-frame clones and leaves some out. Of about 2.4 million clones listed, over 85% were seen once; the top ten hold roughly 0.13%. Germline V CDR1 and CDR2: MNHEY, SVGAGI. Trimming cost V 9 bases and J 2 bases, with 18 bases left between them. The CDR3 extends over 15 amino acids. The sample was naive CD4+ T cells sorted from blood. Subset specified: CD45RA+ positively selected. The chain combines TRBV6-5 with TRBJ2-3, with D possibly TRBD2 on 6 matching bases. The receptor was derived from a young man in good health. The CDR3 protein is CASTRSAGITDTQYF. The CDR3 nucleotides are TGTGCCAGTACCCGGAGCGCGGGAATCACAGATACGCAGTATTTT.